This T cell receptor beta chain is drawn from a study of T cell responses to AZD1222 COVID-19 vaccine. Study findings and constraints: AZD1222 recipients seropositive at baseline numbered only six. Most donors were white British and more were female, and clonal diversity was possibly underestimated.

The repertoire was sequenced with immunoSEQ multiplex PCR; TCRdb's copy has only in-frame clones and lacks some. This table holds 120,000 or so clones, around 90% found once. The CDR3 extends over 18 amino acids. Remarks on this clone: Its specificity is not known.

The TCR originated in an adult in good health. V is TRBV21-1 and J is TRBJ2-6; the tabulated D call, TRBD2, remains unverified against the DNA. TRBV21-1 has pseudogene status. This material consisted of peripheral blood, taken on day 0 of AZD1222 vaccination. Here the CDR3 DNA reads TGTGCCAGCAGCAACGCGCGCCCGGAGAACTCTGGGGCCAACGTCCTGACTTTC. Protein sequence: CASSNARPENSGANVLTF.